These 22 T cell receptor beta chains were sequenced from one sample in a study of blood T cell repertoires in COVID-19. Generated by immunoSEQ multiplex PCR, the TCRdb table keeps only in-frame clones and is missing some. The top ten hold about 3.1% of the sample, which has 240,000 or so clones, around 87% seen once. Sequencing input: peripheral blood. These receptors came from a woman in her thirties who had recovered from COVID-19.

The rearrangement uses TRBV9 and TRBJ1-2, with 7 nucleotides matching TRBD1. Germline CDR1 SGDLS, CDR2 YYNGEE. This CDR3 contains 14 residues. The V and J ends lost 4 bases and 6 bases, in that order; junction bases with no gene match: 9. In DNA form, the CDR3 reads TGTGCCAGCAGCATACAGGGACAGTCGCATGGCTACACCTTC. It is translated as CASSIQGQSHGYTF.

This clone was seen just once. This chain links TRBV11-2 with TRBJ1-5; D might be TRBD1 (6 bases). The V end lost 0 bases, the J end lost 7 bases, and 13 bases lay between the germline ends. Per the germline V gene, CDR1 is SGHAT and CDR2 is FQNNGV. The length of the CDR3 is 15 residues. The CDR3 nucleotides are TGTGCCAGCAGCTTAGAAGGGGGGGCAAGGCAGCCCCAGCATTTT. As protein: CASSLEGGARQPQHF. The full variable domain, its missing parts supplied by reference TRBV11-2 and TRBJ1-5, is EAGVAQSPRYKIIEKRQSVAFWCNPISGHATLYWYQQILGQGPKLLIQFQNNGVVDDSQLPKDRFSAERLKGVDSTLKIQPAKLEDSAVYLCASSLEGGARQPQHFGDGTRLSIL.

J is TRBJ1-5 and V is TRBV19; TRBD1 matches 9 bases. Germline CDR1 LNHDA, CDR2 SQIVND (reference sequence). V lost 5 bases, J lost 6 bases, and 11 bases stayed unmatched. This CDR3 is built from 16 residues. Written as DNA, the CDR3 is TGTGCCAGTAGTCACCGCGACAGGGGGGGCGGTCAGCCCCAGCATTTT. It specifies CASSHRDRGGGQPQHF.

The V call is TRBV18, the J call TRBJ2-3; 8 positions agree with TRBD1. The trim removed 6 bases at V and 3 bases at J, leaving 2 bases unmatched. Looked up from germline, CDR1 is KGHSH and CDR2 is LQKENI. The CDR3 spans 13 residues. The CDR3 DNA reads TGTGCCAGCTCCGGACAGGGTACAGATACGCAGTATTTT. Translated, it gives CASSGQGTDTQYF.

This clone was picked up one time. The chain combines TRBV7-9 with TRBJ1-4; D call uncertain. Germline CDR1 is SEHNR and CDR2 is FQNEAQ (reference sequence). The CDR3 covers 14 residues. V dropped 2 bases and J dropped 7 bases, with 11 bases sitting between them. CDR3 sequence: CASSLIAGGEKLFF. As DNA, the CDR3 is TGTGCCAGCAGCTTAATAGCGGGAGGTGAAAAACTGTTTTTT.

The chain employs TRBV30 and TRBJ1-6; the D gene is possibly TRBD1 (5 bases). The V end lost 3 bases, the J end lost 18 bases, and 27 bases lay between the germline ends. Germline CDR1 and CDR2: GTSNPN and SVGIG (reference sequence). This CDR3 spans 15 amino acids. The CDR3 spells CAWSPRGGVSPSSHF. For the CDR3, the DNA is TGTGCCTGGAGCCCCCGCGGGGGAGTTAGCCCCTCAAGCCACTTT.

This clone was counted many times. The rearrangement joins TRBV30 to TRBJ2-2, with a tentative D call TRBD1 (5 bases). CDR3 size: 12 residues. Looked up from germline, CDR1 is GTSNPN and CDR2 is SVGIG (reference sequence). V dropped 8 bases and J dropped 3 bases, with 10 bases sitting between them. In DNA form, the CDR3 reads TGTGCCCTTCCAGGGTACACCGGGGAGCTGTTTTTT. Translated, it gives CALPGYTGELFF.

The chain carries TRBV6-5 and TRBJ2-7; TRBD1 matches at 7 bases. The CDR3 is made up of 15 amino acids. Germline CDR1 MNHEY, CDR2 SVGAGI. V lost 0 bases to trimming and J lost 6 bases; unmatched junction nucleotides: 8. DNA of the CDR3: TGTGCCAGCAGTTACTCGGGGGCGACAGGGCTCGAGCAGTACTTC. Its protein product is CASSYSGATGLEQYF.

This clone was picked up one time. This chain connects TRBV6-2 or TRBV6-3 to TRBJ2-1; D perhaps matches TRBD1 (6 bases). Germline V lookup: CDR1 MNHEY, CDR2 SVGEGT. This CDR3 region has 14 residues. V lost 2 bases, J lost 6 bases, and 11 bases lay in between. The CDR3 spells CASSYTGSGNEQFF. The CDR3 nucleotides are TGTGCCAGCAGTTACACAGGGAGTGGCAATGAGCAGTTCTTC.

This rearrangement joins TRBV6-5 to TRBJ1-1; the D gene is possibly TRBD1 (5 bases). Trimming left V 7 bases short and J 4 bases short, with 13 bases between. This CDR3 spans 13 amino acids. Germline V gene sequence: CDR1 MNHEY, CDR2 SVGAGI. The CDR3 loop reads CASTPGGVTEAFF. CDR3 sequence (DNA): TGTGCCAGCACCCCCGGGGGAGTCACTGAAGCTTTCTTT.

The genes are TRBV15 and TRBJ1-2, with TRBD1 matching over 11 bases. CDR3 length: 16 residues. Looked up from germline, CDR1 is LNHNV and CDR2 is YYDKDF (reference sequence). V lost 0 bases, J lost 8 bases, and 8 bases stayed unmatched. The CDR3 nucleotides are TGTGCCACCAGCAGAGATCGGGGGACAGGGGGACGAGGCTACACCTTC. This translates into CATSRDRGTGGRGYTF.

V is TRBV5-1 and J is TRBJ2-5; D uncertain. This CDR3 is built from 14 residues. Trimming cost V 2 bases and J 1 base, with 9 bases left between them. In germline, CDR1 is SGHRS, CDR2 YFSETQ. This CDR3 is CASSFSLTQETQYF. The CDR3 DNA is TGCGCCAGCAGCTTTAGCCTAACCCAAGAGACCCAGTACTTC.

The CDR3 nucleotides read TGTGCCAGCAGCCCCCGGGGACTAGCCCGCCACTACGAGCAGTACTTC. Translated: CASSPRGLARHYEQYF. The chain has TRBV3-1 (or the pseudogene TRBV3-2) and TRBJ2-7; 9 nucleotides align to TRBD2. The CDR3 loop spans 16 amino acids. Germline values: CDR1 LGHDT, CDR2 YNNKEL (reference sequence). V shed 4 bases, J shed 3 bases, and the junction held 10 bases outside the gene matches.

The chain couples TRBV2 to TRBJ1-6, with D possibly TRBD1 on 5 matching bases. Germline values: CDR1 SNHLY, CDR2 FYNNEI. The CDR3 contains 15 residues. Between the trimmed V and J ends, which lost 3 bases and 5 bases, there was a span of 11 bases. The CDR3 sequence: CASSEETANNSPLHF. In DNA, the CDR3 is TGTGCCAGCAGTGAGGAGACAGCAAATAATTCACCCCTCCACTTT.

The chain recombines TRBV3-1 (or the pseudogene TRBV3-2) with TRBJ2-7; D remains ambiguous. Trimming took 1 base from V and 6 from J, leaving 7 bases between them. The CDR3 extends over 12 amino acids. Germline V gives CDR1 LGHDT, CDR2 YNNKEL (reference sequence). The CDR3 region has the DNA TGTGCCAGCAGCCAAGGAGTTGGCGAGCAGTACTTC. Its protein is CASSQGVGEQYF.

The chain carries TRBV10-3 and TRBJ2-4, with 13 bases lining up with TRBD2. CDR3 size: 15 residues. V was clipped by 3 bases and J by 9 bases; unmatched bases: 5. Germline CDR1 reads ENHRY; CDR2 reads SYGVKD. The CDR3 loop is CAISDTSGGETIQYF. The CDR3 region has the DNA TGTGCCATCAGTGATACTAGCGGGGGGGAAACCATTCAGTACTTC.

CDR3 region: CATGWSGSDTQYF. The CDR3 DNA is TGTGCCACCGGTTGGAGTGGTTCAGATACGCAGTATTTT. The V gene is TRBV3-1 (or the pseudogene TRBV3-2), the J gene TRBJ2-3; the D is unclear. V was pared by 10 bases and J by 4 bases, with 15 bases between. The CDR3 is made up of 13 amino acids. CDR1 and CDR2 (germline): LGHDT, YNNKEL (reference sequence).

This chain connects TRBV21-1 to TRBJ1-5; the D call in the table, TRBD1, was not verified against the DNA. TRBV21-1 is shown as a pseudogene. The CDR3 covers 17 residues. CDR3 nucleotide sequence: TGTGCCAGCAGCAAAGGAGGCAGGGGCGGAAGCAATCAGCCCCAGCATTTT. Its translation is CASSKGGRGGSNQPQHF.

The genes are TRBV7-9 and TRBJ2-6, with TRBD1 identical over 7 bases. V was pared by 5 bases and J by 0 bases, with 10 bases of the junction left unmatched. Germline assignment: CDR1 SEHNR and CDR2 FQNEAQ (reference sequence). The CDR3 spans 18 residues. Written as DNA, the CDR3 is TGTGCCAGCAGCCCTAGGTCGACAGGGTTCTCTGGGGCCAACGTCCTGACTTTC. Its translation is CASSPRSTGFSGANVLTF.

Turning to this clone: Within the sample, other DNA sequences also encode this same CDR3. V is TRBV3-1 (or the pseudogene TRBV3-2) and J is TRBJ2-5; D call uncertain. Trimming left V 1 base short and J 5 bases short, with 5 bases between. Germline lookup yields CDR1 LGHDT and CDR2 YNNKEL (reference sequence). This CDR3 is 12 amino acids long. DNA for the CDR3: TGTGCCAGCAGCCAAGTCCGGGAGACCCAGTACTTC. It translates to CASSQVRETQYF.

The gene calls are TRBV4-1 and TRBJ2-7, with TRBD2 as a possible D gene (6 bases). CDR1 is MGHRA and CDR2 is YSYEKL in the germline V gene. Trimming removed 3 bases from V and 3 bases from J, with 15 bases in between. This CDR3 is built from 15 residues. The CDR3 DNA reads TGCGCCAGCAGCCAGCCGGGAGCCGGATTCTACGAGCAGTACTTC. This sequence encodes CASSQPGAGFYEQYF.

The V call is TRBV23-1, the J call TRBJ2-3; 9 nucleotides align to TRBD2. Being an ORF, TRBV23-1 has a function that is uncertain. The CDR3 totals 16 residues. The J segment lost 5 bases and the V segment lost 4 bases, leaving 10 bases of the junction unmatched. The CDR3 DNA reads as TGCGCCAGCAGTCCCCCGGGGGTAGCGGGGGAAGATACGCAGTATTTT. This codes for CASSPPGVAGEDTQYF.